The clone carrying this T cell receptor (beta chain) showed up just a few times. Its antigen is as yet unknown. The data stem from a study of vaccination and CD4 T cells after COVID-19. Indicated treatment: approximately 9-day PBMC culture with coronavirus spike peptide pools or control peptides (ViraFEST assay). Sequencing of cultured CD4+ T cell DNA used the Oncomine TCR Beta short-read assay. It was cultured CD4+ T cells from which genomic DNA was extracted. Each CDR3 protein gets one entry after TCRdb re-called the PCR reads with MiXCR. The sample has 9,000 to 13,000 distinct CDR3 sequences, roughly 45% seen once. Germline V gives CDR1 MNHNS, CDR2 SASEGT. CDR3 length: 15 residues. The V and J ends lost 6 bases and 1 base, in that order; junction bases with no gene match: 6.

The source of this sequence is a human donor who had recovered from COVID-19. The sample taken for sequencing was CD4+ T cells from blood, cultured in vitro. The chain is built from TRBV6-1 and TRBJ2-3, with 8 positions matching TRBD1. Here the CDR3 DNA reads TGTGCCAGCAGCTCACAGGGGGAACGCACAGATACGCAGTATTTT. It codes for CASSSQGERTDTQYF.